Each of the 5 T cell receptor beta chains below was sequenced from the same sample in a study of shared clonotypes between healthy human individuals. TCRdb keeps only in-frame clones here, not all; method: immunoSEQ multiplex PCR. The repertoire holds about 490,000 clones, with 75% to 85% as singletons. Sequencing was done on a sample of PBMCs. The receptors come from a woman aged 40 to 55 in good health. Some clones in this sample may be carry-over from other donors' samples.

This clone was picked up many times. Other DNA sequences in the same sample also yield this CDR3. The V gene is TRBV28, the J gene TRBJ2-5; 7 positions match TRBD2. With V trimmed by 2 bases and J by 7 bases, 4 bases remained unmatched. Per the germline V gene, CDR1 is MDHEN and CDR2 is SYDVKM. This CDR3 spans 13 amino acids. The CDR3 bases are TGTGCCAGCAGTTTAATCTGGGGGGGGACCCAGTACTTC. Its protein is CASSLIWGGTQYF.

This clone was recorded only once. The chain uses TRBV4-2 and TRBJ2-7; the match to TRBD2 covers 7 bases. Germline lookup yields CDR1 LGHNA and CDR2 YNFKEQ. The CDR3 totals 14 residues. Losses at the gene ends were 1 base for V and 4 bases for J; bases not matched to a gene: 4. The CDR3 DNA sequence: TGTGCCAGCAGCCAAGGGCTAGCGGTGTACGAGCAGTACTTC. Translating gives CASSQGLAVYEQYF.

This chain connects TRBV7-2 to TRBJ2-2, with D perhaps TRBD1 or TRBD2 (6 bases each). The CDR3 runs 16 residues. The ends were cut back, 6 bases at V and 0 bases at J, with 14 bases in the middle. Germline V CDR1 and CDR2: SGHTA, FQGNSA. CDR3 residues: CASSSGQTANTGELFF. Here the CDR3 DNA reads TGTGCCAGCAGTAGCGGACAGACCGCGAACACCGGGGAGCTGTTTTTT.

This sequence joins TRBV5-6 and TRBJ2-2, with unresolved D. Trimming shortened V by 5 bases and J by 5 bases, and 7 bases separated the two germline ends. Looked up from germline, CDR1 is SGHDT and CDR2 is YYEEEE. The CDR3 consists of 12 residues. CDR3 sequence reads: CASRSNTGELFF. In DNA, the CDR3 is TGTGCCAGCAGATCTAATACCGGGGAGCTGTTTTTT.

The rearrangement joins TRBV10-3 to TRBJ2-2; D gene ambiguous. With 0 bases removed from V and 6 bases from J, the gap between germline ends came to 2 bases. Germline lookup yields CDR1 ENHRY and CDR2 SYGVKD. This CDR3 has 12 residues. The CDR3 region has the DNA TGTGCCATCAGTGAGTCGTCCGGGGAGCTGTTTTTT. Translating it yields CAISESSGELFF.